This TCR beta chain was documented in a study of blood T cell repertoires in COVID-19. Turning to the study itself: Specimens from acute and convalescent COVID-19 originated in the United States, Italy and Spain. T cells, B-cell-depleted T cells, or PBMCs provided the cDNA or gDNA that served as material.

Authors' processing steps: Reference gene primers were amplified, and this amplification served to estimate nucleated cell counts. Clones were read by immunoSEQ multiplex PCR, and TCRdb kept only the in-frame ones, dropping some. The V and J calls and the clone size are those of that table, but D and trimming were determined from the DNA. This repertoire shows tens of thousands of clones, around four fifths found once; its top ten account for around 14%. Germline trimming cut 3 bases from V and 3 bases from J; bases unmatched to any gene: 3. The CDR3 runs to 14 residues. CDR1 is SGHDT and CDR2 is YYEEEE in the germline V gene.

V and J are TRBV5-6 and TRBJ2-4; 7 nucleotides line up with TRBD1. This sequence originates from a human donor with acute or convalescent COVID-19. The donor label of this sample is uncertain. Sequences were obtained from peripheral blood. Here the CDR3 reads CASSSTGIKNIQYF. CDR3 in DNA: TGTGCCAGCAGCTCGACAGGGATCAAAAACATTCAGTACTTC.